Presented here are 17 T cell receptor beta chains from one specimen sequenced in a study of response to subunit inactivated influenza vaccine. MiXCR, applied by TCRdb to the RT-PCR reads, yields one record per CDR3 protein. The sample contains fewer than 550,000 distinct CDR3 sequences, about 25% of which appear only once. The sample consisted of CD4+ T cells sorted from PBMCs, taken around 5 days after vaccination. Receptor source: a man between 50 and 59 years old who received an inactivated influenza vaccine.

The chain uses TRBV6-1 and TRBJ1-2, with 8 bases matching TRBD1. V was pared by 6 bases and J by 8 bases, with 8 bases of the junction left unmatched. Germline V gives CDR1 MNHNS, CDR2 SASEGT. The CDR3 totals 13 residues. CDR3 nucleotides: TGTGCCAGCAGACAAGGACAGGGAGGGGGCTACACCTTC. This translates into CASRQGQGGGYTF.

This clonotype was seen more than once but under ten times. The V call is TRBV29-1, the J call TRBJ1-5, with D unclear. V was trimmed by 6 bases and J by 3 bases, leaving 24 bases between them. From germline, CDR1 is SQVTM and CDR2 ANQGSEA. The CDR3 totals 17 residues. The CDR3 loop reads CSVDAGLKGMDNQPQHF. CDR3 sequence (DNA): TGCAGCGTCGACGCGGGATTGAAGGGAATGGACAATCAGCCCCAGCATTTT.

This chain joins TRBV12-3 or TRBV12-4 and TRBJ2-3, with D uncertain. Trimming removed 6 bases from V and 0 bases from J, with 7 bases in between. This CDR3 region has 13 residues. The CDR3 DNA reads TGTGCCAGCAGGGCGTTCAGCACAGATACGCAGTATTTT. It codes for CASRAFSTDTQYF.

This clonotype was detected a few times. The DNA of the CDR3 is TGTGCCAGCAGCTTGGGGACTAGAGAGGGGGAGCAGTTCTTC. As protein: CASSLGTREGEQFF. The J gene is TRBJ2-1, the V gene TRBV7-2; 8 bases are shared with TRBD2. The length of the CDR3 is 14 residues. Germline V lookup: CDR1 SGHTA, CDR2 FQGNSA. The V gene end was trimmed by 3 bases and the J gene end by 10 bases; junction bases not matched to a gene: 8.

V usage is TRBV4-3 and J usage is TRBJ2-2; no clear D. Germline V gives CDR1 LGHNA, CDR2 YSLEER. V was cut by 0 bases and J by 1 base, with 6 bases left in between. The CDR3 loop spans 15 amino acids. The CDR3 DNA reads TGCGCCAGCAGCCAAGATTCCGAGAACACCGGGGAGCTGTTTTTT. The encoded protein is CASSQDSENTGELFF.

The chain carries TRBV11-1 and TRBJ2-2; 10 bases fit TRBD1. The CDR3 loop spans 18 amino acids. CDR1 is SGHAT, CDR2 FQDESV, per germline (reference sequence). After removal of 4 bases from V and 5 bases from J, the junction contained 13 bases not matched to a gene. This CDR3 is CASSSGQAGTGATGELFF. The CDR3 bases are TGTGCCAGCAGCTCAGGACAGGCCGGGACAGGGGCTACCGGGGAGCTGTTTTTT.

This clonotype has just a few counts. The rearrangement joins TRBV20-1 to TRBJ2-3; tentatively, D is TRBD2 (5 bases). The CDR3 loop spans 12 amino acids. Germline V gene lookup returns CDR1 DFQATT and CDR2 SNEGSKA (reference sequence). CDR3 amino acids: CTAGKTTDTQYF. In DNA form, the CDR3 reads TGCACTGCCGGGAAGACCACAGATACGCAGTATTTT.

This clonotype was counted between two and nine times. The CDR3 loop reads CSASDRERGVGQPQHF. The CDR3 coding sequence is TGCAGTGCTAGCGACAGAGAGAGGGGAGTGGGTCAGCCCCAGCATTTT. The chain has TRBV20-1 and TRBJ1-5; D might be TRBD1 (5 bases). V dropped 3 bases and J dropped 6 bases, with 21 bases sitting between them. The CDR3 has 16 amino acids. The germline V gene has CDR1 DFQATT and CDR2 SNEGSKA (reference sequence).

This clonotype turned up a few times. The chain is built from TRBV20-1 and TRBJ2-1; 10 bases map to TRBD2. V lost 0 bases, J lost 10 bases, and 9 bases stayed unmatched. This CDR3 is 15 amino acids long. CDR1 and CDR2 (germline): DFQATT, SNEGSKA (reference sequence). The CDR3 sequence: CSARESSGGRGEQFF. The CDR3, as DNA: TGCAGTGCTAGAGAATCTAGCGGGGGTAGAGGGGAGCAGTTCTTC.

Regarding this clonotype: At one end, the junction sequence differs from germline, possibly due to a read error. The chain's CDR3 is CGARGTMNTEAFF. In nucleotides, the CDR3 is TGCGGTGCTAGAGGGACAATGAACACTGAAGCTTTCTTT. This chain uses TRBV20-1 with TRBJ1-1; a possible D gene is TRBD1 (6 bases). This CDR3 has 13 amino acids. CDR1 and CDR2 from the germline V gene are DFQATT and SNEGSKA (reference sequence).

This chain connects TRBV7-2 to TRBJ2-7, with TRBD2 identical over 9 bases. The CDR3 loop spans 16 amino acids. Germline V gene data show CDR1 as SGHTA and CDR2 as FQGNSA. Trimming cost V 4 bases and J 3 bases; bases outside gene matches: 10. CDR3 sequence: CASSSPYSGRGYEQYF. Here the CDR3 DNA reads TGTGCCAGCAGCTCACCGTATAGCGGGAGAGGCTACGAGCAGTACTTC. Combining the CDR3 with reference TRBV7-2 and TRBJ2-7 gives the whole variable domain GAGVSQSPSNKVTEKGKDVELRCDPISGHTALYWYRQSLGQGLEFLIYFQGNSAPDKSGLPSDRFSAERTGGSVSTLTIQRTQQEDSAVYLCASSSPYSGRGYEQYFGPGTRLTVT.

J is TRBJ1-2 and V is TRBV6-1; D is uncertain. The CDR3 loop spans 13 amino acids. With 7 bases removed from V and 4 bases from J, the gap between germline ends came to 13 bases. The V gene's germline CDR1 is MNHNS and CDR2 SASEGT. The CDR3 bases are TGTGCCAGCAACCCTGGACGGATCTATGGCTACACCTTC. It specifies CASNPGRIYGYTF.

There are a few counts of this clonotype. This rearrangement joins TRBV4-3 to TRBJ1-2; D remains ambiguous. The CDR3 sequence is 16 residues long. Germline CDR1 LGHNA, CDR2 YSLEER. V was clipped by 0 bases and J by 3 bases, with 14 bases between them. This chain's CDR3 is CASSQDMGRTDYGYTF. The DNA for the CDR3 is TGCGCCAGCAGCCAAGATATGGGTCGTACGGACTATGGCTACACCTTC.

This clonotype was observed many times. The chain is built from TRBV29-1 and TRBJ2-4; tentative D call: TRBD2 (5 bases). The CDR3 loop spans 14 amino acids. The V gene lost 6 bases and the J gene lost 3 bases, with 15 bases spanning the gap. Germline CDR1 SQVTM, CDR2 ANQGSEA. The CDR3 DNA reads TGCAGCGTCCGGGAACCTCTTCGCAAAAACATTCAGTACTTC. Translating gives CSVREPLRKNIQYF.

The gene calls are TRBV12-3 or TRBV12-4 and TRBJ1-5; D unresolved. The CDR3 contains 13 residues. Trimming shortened V by 7 bases and J by 7 bases, and 14 bases separated the two germline ends. CDR3 DNA: TGTGCCAGCACTGTCGCTCCGGGACAGCCCCAGCATTTT. It codes for CASTVAPGQPQHF.

This rearrangement joins TRBV6-5 to TRBJ1-1, with 8 bases fitting TRBD1. This CDR3 is 15 amino acids long. Per germline, CDR1 MNHEY and CDR2 SVGAGI. J gave up 5 bases and V 0 bases, and 5 bases lay outside the gene matches. The CDR3 DNA reads as TGTGCCAGCAGTTACTCCGGACAGGGAAAGACTGAAGCTTTCTTT. Translated: CASSYSGQGKTEAFF.

This clonotype was detected only a few times. The chain joins TRBV6-5 to TRBJ2-3; tentative D call: TRBD1 (6 bases). Per germline, CDR1 MNHEY and CDR2 SVGAGI. The CDR3 has 15 amino acids. Trimming took 2 bases from V and 9 from J, leaving 18 bases between them. The CDR3 DNA reads as TGTGCCAGCAGTTACCGTCTGACAGGTTTGGAGACGCAGTATTTT. Protein product: CASSYRLTGLETQYF.